The clone carrying this T cell receptor beta chain was observed many times. The CDR3 runs to 17 residues. After removal of 6 bases from V and 2 bases from J, the junction contained 6 bases not matched to a gene. Germline lookup yields CDR1 SGHVS and CDR2 FQNEAQ. Researchers prepared the TCRbeta library using unique molecular identifiers, the study reports. Each CDR3 protein is one row after TCRdb ran MiXCR on the PCR reads. The profile shows under 850,000 distinct CDR3 sequences, roughly 14% of them singletons. These data are taken from a study of T-cell reconstitution after alpha-beta-depleted transplantation in children.

The material sequenced was PBMCs, taken before TCRalphabeta/CD19-depleted stem cell transplant. The source of this sequence is a girl aged 2-10 years with congenital amegakaryocytic thrombocytopenia, due to receive a stem cell transplant. This rearrangement joins TRBV7-8 to TRBJ2-2; 13 bases fit TRBD2. The CDR3 DNA reads as TGTGCCAGCAGTTGGGGACTAGCGGGATCTAACACCGGGGAGCTGTTTTTT. Translation: CASSWGLAGSNTGELFF.